The 3 T cell receptor beta chains presented below share a single source sample, sequenced in a study of blood T cell repertoires in COVID-19. Produced via immunoSEQ multiplex PCR; TCRdb's table is partial and in-frame only. The sample carries approximately 130,000 clones, around 76% recorded once. The material sequenced was peripheral blood. The receptors derive from a human donor in a cohort sampled during active COVID-19.

The chain recombines TRBV19 with TRBJ1-2; a weak D match, TRBD1 (6 bases). Between the trimmed V and J ends, which lost 10 bases and 0 bases, there was a span of 15 bases. Germline V gene lookup returns CDR1 LNHDA and CDR2 SQIVND (reference sequence). The CDR3 runs to 14 residues. In DNA, the CDR3 is TGTGCCACCGGAGACAGGAAAACTAACTATGGCTACACCTTC. Translating it yields CATGDRKTNYGYTF.

The sample holds a few counts of this clone. This chain joins TRBV30 and TRBJ1-6; unclear D gene. V was clipped by 0 bases and J by 6 bases, with 9 bases between them. Germline V gives CDR1 GTSNPN, CDR2 SVGIG (reference sequence). The CDR3 totals 14 residues. The CDR3 reads CAWSVRGSNSPLHF. DNA for the CDR3: TGTGCCTGGAGTGTAAGAGGTAGTAATTCACCCCTCCACTTT. Together with reference TRBV30 and TRBJ1-6, the CDR3 gives the full variable domain: SQTIHQWPATLVQPVGSPLSLECTVEGTSNPNLYWYRQAAGRGLQLLFYSVGIGQISSEVPQNLSASRPQDRQFILSSKKLLLSDSGFYLCAWSVRGSNSPLHFGNGTRLTVT.

The V and J genes are TRBV13 and TRBJ2-4; D is ambiguous. This CDR3 comprises 12 residues. V was clipped by 0 bases and J by 15 bases, with 12 bases between them. Germline V gene lookup returns CDR1 PRHDT and CDR2 FYEKMQ (reference sequence). CDR3 sequence: CASSLGQTEGYF. DNA of the CDR3: TGTGCCAGCAGCTTAGGCCAAACAGAAGGGTACTTC.